This TCR beta chain was captured in a study of a mutant IDH1 vaccine in newly diagnosed glioma. Study as a whole: Patients got their first vaccination 4-6 weeks after radiotherapy alone, or with temozolomide cycles.

As regards this clone: Its specificity is unknown.

Documented time point: week 47, end of study. The vaccine gave 300 ug of a 20-mer mutant IDH1 peptide subcutaneously per dose. Eight vaccinations were given in weeks 1, 3, 5, 7, 11, 15, 19 and 23. The study enrolled donors with new WHO grade 3 or 4 IDH1-mutant, ATRX-lost astrocytomas. Findings and caveats of the study: Alterations occurring in top peripheral T cell clonotypes seemed unrelated to pseudoprogression.

Assay used: immunoSEQ multiplex PCR; TCRdb lists only in-frame clones, some missing. The sample lists approximately 56,000 clones, 65% occurring once. This clonotype was obtained from a man aged 40-49 years with glioma. Some clones in this sample may be carry-over from other donors' samples. Source: peripheral blood mononuclear cells (PBMCs), taken from a glioma patient whose treatment included an IDH1 peptide vaccine.

CDR3: CAWSSGGKYGYTF. In nucleotides, the CDR3 is TGTGCCTGGAGTAGTGGGGGCAAGTATGGCTACACCTTC. The chain carries TRBV30 and TRBJ1-2, with D maybe TRBD1 (6 bases). The ends were cut back, 2 bases at V and 5 bases at J, with 12 bases in the middle. From germline, CDR1 is GTSNPN and CDR2 SVGIG (reference sequence). The CDR3 is 13 residues long.